This TCR beta chain was captured in a study of spatial heterogeneity in lung cancer. Study information: Counts of TCR transcripts in tumor regions tracked strongly with a T cell module score that came from matched bulk RNA-seq.

There are 14 residues in the CDR3. The V and J ends lost 5 bases and 4 bases respectively, with 13 bases between them. Per germline, CDR1 SGDLS and CDR2 YYNGEE. This clonotype was seen ten or more times. Its antigen remains unidentified. The library was prepared for alpha chains; this beta chain is a stray read, so its frequency means little. Using its own MiXCR run on the 5' RACE reads, TCRdb lists one record per CDR3 protein. This table has 18,000 or so distinct CDR3 sequences, approximately 9.7% appearing once. Specified time point: sample taken at primary tumor resection. Sequencing of whole RNA from tumor, nontumor lung or frozen PBMC involved no sorting. Study-level findings and limits: Of the expanded TCRs, ubiquitous and regional counts tracked the counts of ubiquitous and regional nonsynonymous mutations, respectively. The number of expanded tumor alpha and beta chains correlated with mutation number. The recorded estimate of tumor T cell coverage is around 7.1% for alpha chains and about 12% for beta chains.

The TCR was taken from a female donor with early-stage non-small cell lung cancer. The V call is TRBV9, the J call TRBJ2-1; possibly TRBD2 for D (5 bases). The sample in question was lung tumor tissue, obtained at surgery. The CDR3 coding sequence is TGTGCCAGCAGAGCTCCTTCGGGGTACAATGAGCAGTTCTTC. Translation gives CASRAPSGYNEQFF.